A single sample gave rise to the 27 T cell receptor beta chains below, sequenced in a study of blood T cell repertoires in COVID-19. Assay used: immunoSEQ multiplex PCR; TCRdb lists only in-frame clones, some missing. The sample carries about 250,000 clones, about 90% recorded once. The sequenced sample was peripheral blood. Receptors were obtained from a man in his late teens or twenties with active or convalescent COVID-19.

The chain is built from TRBV30 and TRBJ1-2, with 9 bases matching TRBD1. V lost 4 bases and J lost 13; bases outside the gene matches: 13. This CDR3 contains 13 residues. CDR1 is GTSNPN and CDR2 is SVGIG in the germline V gene (reference sequence). The chain's CDR3 is CAWTTSGTGKGTF. As DNA, the CDR3 is TGTGCCTGGACCACTTCTGGGACAGGGAAAGGCACCTTC.

This clone was detected only a few times. This chain joins TRBV27 and TRBJ1-2; 7 bases line up with TRBD1. This CDR3 is built from 14 residues. The V gene end was trimmed by 5 bases and the J gene end by 5 bases; junction bases not matched to a gene: 8. Germline assignment: CDR1 MNHEY and CDR2 SMNVEV (reference sequence). CDR3 loop: CASSPPGQKYGYTF. In DNA form, the CDR3 reads TGTGCCAGCAGTCCACCGGGACAGAAGTATGGCTACACCTTC.

The chain couples TRBV28 to TRBJ1-1; perhaps TRBD1 as D (5 bases). V lost 5 bases, J lost 1 base, and 14 bases lay in between. CDR3 length: 15 amino acids. Germline lookup yields CDR1 MDHEN and CDR2 SYDVKM. The CDR3 is CASSPADRANTEAFF. The DNA of the CDR3 is TGTGCCAGCAGTCCAGCCGACAGAGCGAACACTGAAGCTTTCTTT. Drawing the rest from reference TRBV28 and TRBJ1-1, the complete variable domain is DVKVTQSSRYLVKRTGEKVFLECVQDMDHENMFWYRQDPGLGLRLIYFSYDVKMKEKGDIPEGYSVSREKKERFSLILESASTNQTSMYLCASSPADRANTEAFFGQGTRLTVV.

The table lists this clone with a few counts. The rearrangement uses TRBV9 and TRBJ2-3, with TRBD2 as a possible D gene (5 bases). The CDR3 is 12 residues long. Germline-derived CDR1 and CDR2 are SGDLS and YYNGEE. V gave up 2 bases and J gave up 8 bases, with 9 bases separating them. The CDR3 nucleotides are TGTGCCAGCAGCGTCGGCGCGGGTACGCAGTATTTT. This gives the protein CASSVGAGTQYF.

The CDR3 region has the DNA TGTGCCAGCTTACCGGCAGGGGCGGTTGGCTACACCTTC. This codes for CASLPAGAVGYTF. The genes are TRBV28 and TRBJ1-2; D possibly corresponds to TRBD1 (6 bases). Germline V gene sequence: CDR1 MDHEN, CDR2 SYDVKM. The germline V and J ends were trimmed by 8 bases and 7 bases, with 17 bases remaining between them. The CDR3 loop spans 13 amino acids.

Only one count was recorded for this clone. V is TRBV21-1 and J is TRBJ2-7; TRBD2 is the table's D call, not checked against the DNA. TRBV21-1 is listed as a pseudogene. The CDR3 spans 16 residues. CDR3 sequence (DNA): TGTGCCAGCAGCACCGCTAGCGGGAGCGCTCGCTACGAGCAGTACTTC. Protein sequence: CASSTASGSARYEQYF.

The rearrangement uses TRBV7-2 and TRBJ2-1, with 7 bases matching TRBD2. There are 16 residues in the CDR3. Trimming removed 0 bases from V and 2 bases from J; junction bases left unmatched: 4. Germline V gene sequence: CDR1 SGHTA, CDR2 FQGNSA. For the CDR3, the DNA is TGTGCCAGCAGCTTAGCAGCTAGCGGAACCTACAATGAGCAGTTCTTC. Protein sequence: CASSLAASGTYNEQFF. Full variable domain (rest looked up from reference TRBV7-2 and TRBJ2-1): GAGVSQSPSNKVTEKGKDVELRCDPISGHTALYWYRQSLGQGLEFLIYFQGNSAPDKSGLPSDRFSAERTGGSVSTLTIQRTQQEDSAVYLCASSLAASGTYNEQFFGPGTRLTVL.

Only a few counts were recorded for this clone. V and J are TRBV4-1 and TRBJ1-5; D gene unclear. The CDR3 covers 14 residues. Trimming took off 4 bases at V and 7 bases at J, with 14 bases between the two ends. From germline, CDR1 is MGHRA and CDR2 YSYEKL. CDR3 region: CASSPPEVGQPQHF. The CDR3 coding sequence is TGCGCCAGCAGCCCACCAGAGGTTGGACAGCCCCAGCATTTT.

This chain connects TRBV21-1 to TRBJ1-2; the D call TRBD1 from the table was never checked on the DNA. TRBV21-1 is flagged as a pseudogene. CDR3 length: 15 residues. This chain's CDR3 is CASSTFLTGSGGYTF. CDR3 sequence (DNA): TGTGCCAGCAGCACCTTTCTCACAGGGTCCGGAGGCTACACCTTC.

The chain uses TRBV4-3 and TRBJ2-1; 9 bases are a match to TRBD2. The CDR3 covers 13 residues. The germline gives CDR1 LGHNA, CDR2 YSLEER. The V and J ends lost 1 base and 12 bases, in that order; junction bases with no gene match: 4. The CDR3 bases are TGCGCCAGCAGCCAAGGTACAGCGGGGGGGCAGTTCTTC. It yields the protein CASSQGTAGGQFF.

The chain links TRBV19 to TRBJ1-5, with D unclear. V gave up 3 bases and J gave up 5 bases, with 14 bases separating them. The CDR3 is made up of 15 amino acids. The germline V gene encodes CDR1 LNHDA and CDR2 SQIVND (reference sequence). The CDR3 region is CASSIIGGNHQPQHF. The CDR3 nucleotides are TGTGCCAGTAGTATTATAGGAGGGAATCATCAGCCCCAGCATTTT.

The genes are TRBV7-2 and TRBJ2-1; 12 bases align to TRBD2. J was trimmed by 6 bases and V by 4 bases; bases with no gene match: 4. The CDR3 runs to 15 residues. Germline lookup yields CDR1 SGHTA and CDR2 FQGNSA. The CDR3 loop is CASSSSGRAVNEQFF. The CDR3 nucleotides are TGTGCCAGCAGCTCTAGCGGGAGGGCCGTCAATGAGCAGTTCTTC.

V and J are TRBV19 and TRBJ1-5; TRBD1 matches at 12 bases. Germline CDR1 LNHDA, CDR2 SQIVND (reference sequence). Unmatched junction bases numbered 11, after V lost 3 bases and J lost 2 bases. The CDR3 extends over 19 amino acids. The chain's CDR3 is CASSMSPWDRGPGNQPQHF. The CDR3 DNA is TGTGCCAGTAGTATGTCCCCTTGGGACAGGGGGCCTGGCAATCAGCCCCAGCATTTT.

The chain uses TRBV2 and TRBJ1-2, with D maybe TRBD1 (6 bases). CDR1 is SNHLY and CDR2 is FYNNEI in the germline V gene. This CDR3 is built from 15 residues. Trimming removed 0 bases from V and 7 bases from J, with 15 bases in between. The CDR3 nucleotides read TGTGCCAGCAGTGAAGCCATTGGGACACGGGGTGGCTACACCTTC. It specifies CASSEAIGTRGGYTF.

V gene TRBV6-5 combines with J gene TRBJ2-2; maybe TRBD1 (5 bases). Germline V gene data show CDR1 as MNHEY and CDR2 as SVGAGI. Between the trimmed V and J ends, which lost 0 bases and 4 bases, there was a span of 12 bases. The CDR3 covers 16 residues. Written as DNA, the CDR3 is TGTGCCAGCAGTTACTCGCTCCAGGGTGGCACCGGGGAGCTGTTTTTT. It encodes CASSYSLQGGTGELFF.

The sample holds a few counts of this clone. The chain joins TRBV27 to TRBJ2-7; no clear D gene. This CDR3 has 14 amino acids. Germline V gene data show CDR1 as MNHEY and CDR2 as SMNVEV (reference sequence). V was trimmed by 2 bases and J by 1 base, leaving 9 bases between them. CDR3 nucleotide sequence: TGTGCCAGCAGTTTAAACGCCGGGTCCTACGAGCAGTACTTC. Its protein is CASSLNAGSYEQYF.

This chain uses TRBV19 with TRBJ2-2, with D perhaps TRBD2 (6 bases). CDR3 length: 15 amino acids. Germline V gene lookup returns CDR1 LNHDA and CDR2 SQIVND (reference sequence). The V end lost 6 bases, the J end lost 0 bases, and 11 bases lay between the germline ends. CDR3 in amino acids: CASRDYGSNTGELFF. For the CDR3, the DNA is TGTGCCAGTAGGGACTACGGGTCGAACACCGGGGAGCTGTTTTTT.

The genes are TRBV2 and TRBJ2-5; perhaps TRBD2 as D (6 bases). Deletions cut 7 bases from V and 1 base from J, with 10 bases between. Germline V CDR1 and CDR2: SNHLY, FYNNEI. The CDR3 sequence is 13 residues long. The CDR3: CASIGSTQETQYF. DNA for the CDR3: TGTGCCAGCATCGGGAGCACCCAAGAGACCCAGTACTTC.

The rearrangement joins TRBV2 to TRBJ2-3; no firm D call. The CDR3 covers 13 residues. V was trimmed by 1 base and J by 2 bases, leaving 4 bases between them. Germline V gives CDR1 SNHLY, CDR2 FYNNEI. This chain's CDR3 is CASSEVLTDTQYF. The CDR3 bases are TGTGCCAGCAGTGAAGTTCTCACAGATACGCAGTATTTT.

This clone was found a few times. The gene calls are TRBV6-2 or TRBV6-3 and TRBJ2-5; TRBD2 aligns across 10 bases. In germline, CDR1 is MNHEY, CDR2 SVGEGT. Trimming took 4 bases from V and 4 from J; bases not matched to a gene: 9. This CDR3 is 16 amino acids long. The CDR3 protein is CASSSQREGLGETQYF. Here the CDR3 DNA reads TGTGCCAGCAGTTCCCAGCGGGAGGGCCTTGGAGAGACCCAGTACTTC.

V gene TRBV3-1 (or the pseudogene TRBV3-2) combines with J gene TRBJ1-1; no reliable D call. The CDR3 is made up of 14 amino acids. Trimming stripped 0 bases from V and 7 bases from J, with 12 bases between. Germline V lookup: CDR1 LGHDT, CDR2 YNNKEL (reference sequence). The CDR3 DNA reads TGTGCCAGCAGCCAAGAACGGGGAGGGTATGAAGCTTTCTTT. This translates into CASSQERGGYEAFF.

This chain links TRBV7-3 with TRBJ1-2; TRBD1 aligns across 9 bases. Trimming took 5 bases from V and 4 from J; bases not matched to a gene: 11. The CDR3 has 16 residues. Germline V gives CDR1 SGHTA, CDR2 FQGTGA. CDR3 in DNA: TGTGCCAGCAGCCCGAACCCCGGACAGGGGACCTATGGCTACACCTTC. Translated, it gives CASSPNPGQGTYGYTF.

The CDR3 nucleotides read TGTGCCAGCAGCTTGTATCAAGGGACAGGGGGCTCGATCACTGAAGCTTTCTTT. This codes for CASSLYQGTGGSITEAFF. This chain uses TRBV7-2 with TRBJ1-1; TRBD1 matches at 12 bases. The CDR3 contains 18 residues. Trimming at V came to 3 bases and at J to 4 bases, leaving 12 bases not matched to a gene. Germline V CDR1 and CDR2: SGHTA, FQGNSA.

The rearrangement uses TRBV9 and TRBJ2-2; 9 bases agree with TRBD1. CDR1 is SGDLS and CDR2 is YYNGEE in the germline V gene. V was clipped by 3 bases and J by 5 bases; unmatched bases: 8. The CDR3 totals 16 residues. CDR3 sequence (DNA): TGTGCCAGCAGCGCCTACAGGGGGCAATGGACCGGGGAGCTGTTTTTT. Translation gives CASSAYRGQWTGELFF. Drawing the rest from reference TRBV9 and TRBJ2-2, the complete variable domain is DSGVTQTPKHLITATGQRVTLRCSPRSGDLSVYWYQQSLDQGLQFLIQYYNGEERAKGNILERFSAQQFPDLHSELNLSSLELGDSALYFCASSAYRGQWTGELFFGEGSRLTVL.

The chain joins TRBV5-1 to TRBJ2-1, with 7 nucleotides matching TRBD2. Unmatched junction bases numbered 6, after V lost 0 bases and J lost 6 bases. Germline CDR1 SGHRS, CDR2 YFSETQ. CDR3 length: 15 residues. The CDR3 spells CASSLEGRERNEQFF. The CDR3 DNA follows: TGCGCCAGCAGCTTGGAGGGGCGGGAGCGCAATGAGCAGTTCTTC.

The chain is built from TRBV14 and TRBJ1-5, with 7 bases fitting TRBD1. CDR1 and CDR2 from the germline V gene are SGHDN and FVKESK. Losses at the gene ends were 11 bases for V and 1 base for J; bases not matched to a gene: 8. CDR3 length: 14 residues. CDR3 in amino acids: CAGGRGHSNQPQHF. The CDR3 nucleotides read TGTGCCGGAGGAAGGGGGCACAGCAATCAGCCCCAGCATTTT.

The rearrangement joins TRBV4-1 to TRBJ1-6, with D unclear. V was clipped by 6 bases and J by 7 bases, with 16 bases between them. CDR1 MGHRA and CDR2 YSYEKL come from the germline V gene. The CDR3 length is 15 residues. DNA of the CDR3: TGCGCCAGCAGGCCGAAAGAGGCCTCAAATTCACCCCTCCACTTT. Amino acid sequence: CASRPKEASNSPLHF.